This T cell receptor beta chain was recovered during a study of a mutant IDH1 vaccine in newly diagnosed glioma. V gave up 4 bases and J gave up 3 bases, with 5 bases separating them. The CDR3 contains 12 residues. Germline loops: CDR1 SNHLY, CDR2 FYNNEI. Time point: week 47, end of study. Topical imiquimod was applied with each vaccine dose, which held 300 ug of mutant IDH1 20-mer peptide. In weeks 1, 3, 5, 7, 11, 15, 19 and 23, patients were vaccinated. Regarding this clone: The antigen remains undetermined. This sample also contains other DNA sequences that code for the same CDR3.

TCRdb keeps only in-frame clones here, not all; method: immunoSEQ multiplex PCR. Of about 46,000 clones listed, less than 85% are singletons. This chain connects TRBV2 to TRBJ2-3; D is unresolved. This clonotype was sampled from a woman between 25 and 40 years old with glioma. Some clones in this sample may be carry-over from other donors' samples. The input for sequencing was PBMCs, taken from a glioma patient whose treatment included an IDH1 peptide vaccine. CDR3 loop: CASSVGTDTQYF. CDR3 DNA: TGTGCCAGCAGTGTTGGGACAGATACGCAGTATTTT.